Presented here are 4 T cell receptor beta chains from one specimen sequenced in a study of CD8 T cells in Susac syndrome (dated by TCRdb to about 2019). Receptors were amplified or captured by the immunoSEQ multiplex PCR assay. RNA was extracted using the RNeasy kit, and about 0.5 to 1 ug of the RNA was reverse transcribed with random hexamers. TCRdb trimmed public reads at Q25 via fastp, called clones via MiXCR and kept in-frame beta chains. Entries that share a CDR3 protein sequence are merged under the most common genes and DNA. This sample comprises 150,000 to 250,000 distinct CDR3 sequences, roughly 95% of them detected only once. The ten largest clones add up to around 0.085% of the sample. The sequenced sample was CD4+ T cells from PBMCs. The receptors were gathered from a human donor with multiple sclerosis.

This clonotype was counted a single time. The rearrangement links TRBV7-6 to TRBJ1-1; D is uncertain. The germline V and J ends were trimmed by 3 bases and 3 bases, with 14 bases remaining between them. Germline V lookup: CDR1 SGHVS, CDR2 FNYEAQ. This CDR3 has 15 residues. The CDR3: CASSLLPDRDTEAFF. For the CDR3, the DNA is TGTGCCAGCAGCTTGCTACCCGATAGAGACACTGAAGCTTTCTTT.

The V gene is TRBV15, the J gene TRBJ1-1, with a tentative D call TRBD1 (5 bases). Per germline, CDR1 LNHNV and CDR2 YYDKDF (reference sequence). Trimming cost V 3 bases and J 3 bases, with 11 bases left between them. The CDR3 spans 14 residues. The CDR3 DNA reads TGTGCCACCAGCAGCCAGGGTGGGGACACTGAAGCTTTCTTT. Encoded protein: CATSSQGGDTEAFF.

V gene TRBV20-1 combines with J gene TRBJ2-2; D assignment may be TRBD1 or TRBD2 (5 bases each). Germline CDR1 is DFQATT and CDR2 is SNEGSKA (reference sequence). The CDR3 runs 14 residues. V lost 6 bases and J lost 9, with 20 bases in between. CDR3 coding DNA: TGCAGTGCGCTAAGCGGAGAAGGGGTCCGGGAGCTGTTTTTT. Encoded protein: CSALSGEGVRELFF.

The J gene is TRBJ2-3, the V gene TRBV12-3 or TRBV12-4; 9 bases agree with TRBD2. V lost 2 bases, J lost 3 bases, and 3 bases stayed unmatched. The CDR3 is made up of 15 amino acids. The CDR3 region is CASSLMGLATDTQYF. CDR3 in DNA: TGTGCCAGCAGTTTAATGGGACTAGCAACAGATACGCAGTATTTT.